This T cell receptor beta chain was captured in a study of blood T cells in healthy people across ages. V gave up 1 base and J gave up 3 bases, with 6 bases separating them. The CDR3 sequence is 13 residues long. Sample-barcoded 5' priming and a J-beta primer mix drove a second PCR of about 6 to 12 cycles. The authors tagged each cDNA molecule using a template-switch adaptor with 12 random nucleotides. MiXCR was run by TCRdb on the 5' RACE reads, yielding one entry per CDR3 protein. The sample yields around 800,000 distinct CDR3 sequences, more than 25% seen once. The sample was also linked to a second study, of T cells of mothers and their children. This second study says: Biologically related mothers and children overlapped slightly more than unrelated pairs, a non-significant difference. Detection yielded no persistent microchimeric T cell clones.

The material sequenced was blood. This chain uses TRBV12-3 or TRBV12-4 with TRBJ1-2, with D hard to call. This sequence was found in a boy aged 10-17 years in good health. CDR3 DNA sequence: TGTGCCAGCAGTTTAGACAAGTACTATGGCTACACCTTC. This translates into CASSLDKYYGYTF.